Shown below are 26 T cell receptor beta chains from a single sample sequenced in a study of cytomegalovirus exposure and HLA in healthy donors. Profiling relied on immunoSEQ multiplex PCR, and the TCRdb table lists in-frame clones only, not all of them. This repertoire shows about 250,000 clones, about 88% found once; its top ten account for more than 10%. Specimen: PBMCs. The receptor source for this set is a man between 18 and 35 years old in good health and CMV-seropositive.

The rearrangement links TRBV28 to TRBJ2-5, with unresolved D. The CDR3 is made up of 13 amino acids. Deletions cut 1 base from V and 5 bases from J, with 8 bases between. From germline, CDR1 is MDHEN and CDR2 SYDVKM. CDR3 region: CASSLYSVETQYF. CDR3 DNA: TGTGCCAGCAGTTTATACAGCGTGGAGACCCAGTACTTC.

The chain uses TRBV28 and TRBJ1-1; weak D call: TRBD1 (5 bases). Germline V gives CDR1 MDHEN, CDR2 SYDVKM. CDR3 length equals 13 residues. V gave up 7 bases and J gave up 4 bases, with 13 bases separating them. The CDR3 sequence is CASTTGGVTEAFF. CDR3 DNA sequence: TGTGCCAGCACCACAGGTGGAGTCACTGAAGCTTTCTTT.

The CDR3 nucleotides are TGTGCCAGCAGTTCGGACAGGGTTCTGGGTGCGAATGAGCAGTTCTTC. Translating it yields CASSSDRVLGANEQFF. The genes are TRBV28 and TRBJ2-1; 8 nucleotides line up with TRBD1. The CDR3 is 16 amino acids. Trimming removed 4 bases from V and 7 bases from J; junction bases left unmatched: 12. The germline gives CDR1 MDHEN, CDR2 SYDVKM.

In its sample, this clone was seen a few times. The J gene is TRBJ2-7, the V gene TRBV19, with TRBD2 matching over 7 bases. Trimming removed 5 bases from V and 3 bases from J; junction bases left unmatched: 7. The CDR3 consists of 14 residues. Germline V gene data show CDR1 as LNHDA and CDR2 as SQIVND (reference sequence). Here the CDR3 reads CASSLGGDYYEQYF. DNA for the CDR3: TGTGCCAGTAGTTTGGGAGGGGATTACTACGAGCAGTACTTC.

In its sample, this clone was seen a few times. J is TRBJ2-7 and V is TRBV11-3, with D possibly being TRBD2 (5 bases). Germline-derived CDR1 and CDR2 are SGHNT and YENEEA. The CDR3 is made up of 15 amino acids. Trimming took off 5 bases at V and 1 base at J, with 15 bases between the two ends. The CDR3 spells CASSLPGGRSYEQYF. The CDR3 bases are TGTGCCAGCAGCCTTCCGGGCGGGCGGTCCTACGAGCAGTACTTC.

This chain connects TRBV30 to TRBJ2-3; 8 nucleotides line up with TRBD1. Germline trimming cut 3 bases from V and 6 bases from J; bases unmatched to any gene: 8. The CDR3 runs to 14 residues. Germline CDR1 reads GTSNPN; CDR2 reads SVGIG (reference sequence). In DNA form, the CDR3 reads TGTGCCTGGAGCTCCGGACAGGGAACGGATACGCAGTATTTT. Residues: CAWSSGQGTDTQYF.

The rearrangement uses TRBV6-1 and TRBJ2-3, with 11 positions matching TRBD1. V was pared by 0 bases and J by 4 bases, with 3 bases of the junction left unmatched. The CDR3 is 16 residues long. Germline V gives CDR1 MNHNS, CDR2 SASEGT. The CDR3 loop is CASSEAPGQGADTQYF. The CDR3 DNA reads TGTGCCAGCAGTGAAGCGCCGGGACAGGGGGCAGATACGCAGTATTTT.

CDR3 sequence reads: CASSLEGFTGELFF. The CDR3 nucleotides are TGCGCCAGCAGCTTGGAAGGCTTCACCGGGGAGCTGTTTTTT. The chain recombines TRBV5-1 with TRBJ2-2; no clear D. The V gene lost 0 bases and the J gene lost 4 bases, with 7 bases spanning the gap. The germline V gene has CDR1 SGHRS and CDR2 YFSETQ. The CDR3 totals 14 residues. Looking up the rest from reference TRBV5-1 and TRBJ2-2 gives the full variable domain: KAGVTQTPRYLIKTRGQQVTLSCSPISGHRSVSWYQQTPGQGLQFLFEYFSETQRNKGNFPGRFSGRQFSNSRSEMNVSTLELGDSALYLCASSLEGFTGELFFGEGSRLTVL.

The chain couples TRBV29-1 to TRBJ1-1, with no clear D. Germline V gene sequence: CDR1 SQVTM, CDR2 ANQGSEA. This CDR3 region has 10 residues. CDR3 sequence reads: CSTGSTEAFF. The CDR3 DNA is TGCTCAACCGGGAGCACTGAAGCTTTCTTT.

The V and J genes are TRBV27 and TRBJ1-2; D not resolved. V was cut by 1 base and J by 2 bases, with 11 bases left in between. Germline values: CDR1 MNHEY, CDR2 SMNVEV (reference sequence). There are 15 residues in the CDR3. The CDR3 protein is CASSLFPPTNYGYTF. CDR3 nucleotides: TGTGCCAGCAGTTTATTTCCCCCCACCAACTATGGCTACACCTTC.

The CDR3 bases are TGCGCCAGCAGCTTGCTTAGGGTGGGGGACACTGAAGCTTTCTTT. It yields the protein CASSLLRVGDTEAFF. The rearrangement links TRBV5-1 to TRBJ1-1; weak D call: TRBD1 (5 bases). Trimming pared 1 base from V and 3 bases from J, leaving 13 bases between. The CDR3 sequence is 15 residues long. Germline V gene sequence: CDR1 SGHRS, CDR2 YFSETQ.

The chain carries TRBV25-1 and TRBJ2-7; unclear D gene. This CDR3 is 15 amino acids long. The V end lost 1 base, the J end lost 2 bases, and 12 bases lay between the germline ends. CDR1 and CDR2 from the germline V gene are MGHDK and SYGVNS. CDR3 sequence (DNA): TGTGCCAGCAGTGAATCAGGACCGACCGCCTACGAGCAGTACTTC. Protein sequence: CASSESGPTAYEQYF.

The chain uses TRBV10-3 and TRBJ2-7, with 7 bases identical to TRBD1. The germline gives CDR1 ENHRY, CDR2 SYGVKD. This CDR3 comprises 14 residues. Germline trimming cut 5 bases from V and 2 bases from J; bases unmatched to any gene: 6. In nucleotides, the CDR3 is TGTGCCATCAGTTCCGGGACAGAGACCTACGAGCAGTACTTC. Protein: CAISSGTETYEQYF.

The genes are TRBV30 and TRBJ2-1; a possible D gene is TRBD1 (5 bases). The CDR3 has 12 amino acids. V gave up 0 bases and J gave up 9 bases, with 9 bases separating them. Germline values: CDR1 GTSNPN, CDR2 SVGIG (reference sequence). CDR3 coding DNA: TGTGCCTGGAGTGTAAGGGGTCTTGAGCAGTTCTTC. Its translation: CAWSVRGLEQFF.

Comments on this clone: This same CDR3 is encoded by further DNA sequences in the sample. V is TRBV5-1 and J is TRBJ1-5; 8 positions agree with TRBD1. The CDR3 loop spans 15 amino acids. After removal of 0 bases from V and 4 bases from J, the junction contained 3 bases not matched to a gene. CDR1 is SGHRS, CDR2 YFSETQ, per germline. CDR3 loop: CASSLGQGRNQPQHF. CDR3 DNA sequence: TGCGCCAGCAGCTTGGGACAGGGGCGAAATCAGCCCCAGCATTTT. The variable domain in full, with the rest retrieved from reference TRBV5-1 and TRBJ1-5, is KAGVTQTPRYLIKTRGQQVTLSCSPISGHRSVSWYQQTPGQGLQFLFEYFSETQRNKGNFPGRFSGRQFSNSRSEMNVSTLELGDSALYLCASSLGQGRNQPQHFGDGTRLSIL.

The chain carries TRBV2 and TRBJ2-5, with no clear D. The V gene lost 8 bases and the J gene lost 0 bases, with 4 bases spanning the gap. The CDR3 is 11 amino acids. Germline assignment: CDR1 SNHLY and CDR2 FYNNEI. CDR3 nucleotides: TGTGCCAGCGCGTACCAAGAGACCCAGTACTTC. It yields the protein CASAYQETQYF.

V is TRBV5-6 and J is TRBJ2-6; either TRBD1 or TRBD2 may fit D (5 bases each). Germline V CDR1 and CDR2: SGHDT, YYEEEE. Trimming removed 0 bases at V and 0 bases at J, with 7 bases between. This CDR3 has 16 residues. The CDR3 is CASSLGGASGANVLTF. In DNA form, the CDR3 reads TGTGCCAGCAGCTTGGGAGGGGCCTCTGGGGCCAACGTCCTGACTTTC.

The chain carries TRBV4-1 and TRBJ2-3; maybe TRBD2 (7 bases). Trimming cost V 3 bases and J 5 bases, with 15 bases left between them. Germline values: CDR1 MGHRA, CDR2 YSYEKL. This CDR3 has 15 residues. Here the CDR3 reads CASSHEGGRGDTQYF. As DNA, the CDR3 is TGCGCCAGCAGCCACGAGGGGGGGCGGGGAGATACGCAGTATTTT.

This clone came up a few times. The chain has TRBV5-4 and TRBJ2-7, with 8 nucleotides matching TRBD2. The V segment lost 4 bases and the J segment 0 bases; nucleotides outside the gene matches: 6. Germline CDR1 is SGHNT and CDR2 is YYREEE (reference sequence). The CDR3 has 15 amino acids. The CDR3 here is CASSPQSGSSYEQYF. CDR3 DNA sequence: TGTGCCAGCAGCCCTCAAAGCGGGAGCTCCTACGAGCAGTACTTC.

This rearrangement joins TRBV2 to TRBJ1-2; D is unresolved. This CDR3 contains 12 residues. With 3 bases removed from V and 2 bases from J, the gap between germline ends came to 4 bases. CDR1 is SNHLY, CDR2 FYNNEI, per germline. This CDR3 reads CASSEGNYGYTF. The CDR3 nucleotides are TGTGCCAGCAGTGAGGGAAACTATGGCTACACCTTC.

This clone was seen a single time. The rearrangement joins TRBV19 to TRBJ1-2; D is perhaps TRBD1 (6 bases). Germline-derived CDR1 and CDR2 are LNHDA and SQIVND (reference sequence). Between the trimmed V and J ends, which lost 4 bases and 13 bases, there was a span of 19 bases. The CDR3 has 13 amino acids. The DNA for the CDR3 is TGTGCCAGTAGTACCCAAGGGGACACCACGCGCACCTTC. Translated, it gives CASSTQGDTTRTF.

The CDR3 DNA reads as TGTGCCAGCAGCCAGACAGATGGTCAGCCCCAGCATTTT. Residues: CASSQTDGQPQHF. The V and J genes are TRBV7-9 and TRBJ1-5; D possibly corresponds to TRBD1 (5 bases). The CDR3 has 13 residues. V lost 5 bases and J 6 bases, leaving 11 bases between the germline ends. Germline V CDR1 and CDR2: SEHNR, FQNEAQ (reference sequence). The full variable domain, rest sourced from reference TRBV7-9 and TRBJ1-5, is DTGVSQNPRHKITKRGQNVTFRCDPISEHNRLYWYRQTLGQGPEFLTYFQNEAQLEKSRLLSDRFSAERPKGSFSTLEIQRTEQGDSAMYLCASSQTDGQPQHFGDGTRLSIL.

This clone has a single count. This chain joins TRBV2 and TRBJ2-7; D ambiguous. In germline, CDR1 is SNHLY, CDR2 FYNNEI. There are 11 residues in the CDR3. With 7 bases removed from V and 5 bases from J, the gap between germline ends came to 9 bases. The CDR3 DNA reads TGTGCCAGCACTATTATTAACGAGCAGTACTTC. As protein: CASTIINEQYF. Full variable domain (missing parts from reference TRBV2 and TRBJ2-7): EPEVTQTPSHQVTQMGQEVILRCVPISNHLYFYWYRQILGQKVEFLVSFYNNEISEKSEIFDDQFSVERPDGSNFTLKIRSTKLEDSAMYFCASTIINEQYFGPGTRLTVT.

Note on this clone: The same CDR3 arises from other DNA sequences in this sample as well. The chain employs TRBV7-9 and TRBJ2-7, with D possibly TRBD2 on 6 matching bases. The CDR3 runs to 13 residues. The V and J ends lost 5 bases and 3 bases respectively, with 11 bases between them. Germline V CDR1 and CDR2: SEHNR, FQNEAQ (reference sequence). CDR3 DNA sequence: TGTGCCAGCAGCCCGGGACTGAACTACGAGCAGTACTTC. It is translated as CASSPGLNYEQYF.

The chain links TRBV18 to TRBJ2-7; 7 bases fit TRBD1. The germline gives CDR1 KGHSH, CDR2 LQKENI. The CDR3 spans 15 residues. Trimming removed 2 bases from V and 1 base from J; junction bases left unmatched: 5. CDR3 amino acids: CASSPYAGGSYEQYF. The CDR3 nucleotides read TGTGCCAGCTCACCATACGCAGGGGGTTCCTACGAGCAGTACTTC.

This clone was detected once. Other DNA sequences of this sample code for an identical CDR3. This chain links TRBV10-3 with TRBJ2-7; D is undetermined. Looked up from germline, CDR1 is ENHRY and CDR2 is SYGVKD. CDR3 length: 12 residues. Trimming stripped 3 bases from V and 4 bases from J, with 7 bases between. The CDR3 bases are TGTGCCATCAGTGAAAGGGATTACGAGCAGTACTTC. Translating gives CAISERDYEQYF.